This TCR beta chain was recovered during a study of cytomegalovirus exposure and HLA in healthy donors (dated by TCRdb to 2016 to 2017). Context from the whole study: According to a later analysis, the approximately 120 validation repertoires were produced on the same platform as the roughly 700 repertoires of the first cohort. The study aimed to test whether signatures of past pathogen exposure could be identified by cataloging public T cell receptors. Along with the approximately 600-subject first cohort, a separate validation cohort of over a hundred different subjects was used. To predict cytomegalovirus infection status, the study combined high-throughput TCR immunosequencing, statistical association of individual TCRs with disease status, and machine learning. What the research found in general, with its limitations: Most TCR sequences were observed very rarely across donors, whereas some public TCRs were present in many individuals. Cytomegalovirus status was reported to be diagnosed by the classifier with high specificity and sensitivity in both the original and validation cohorts. In vitro tests confirmed that a few of the cytomegalovirus-associated TCR beta chains recognize cytomegalovirus antigens. Subsequent analysis determined that TCRs grouped into clusters in the first cohort also showed a tendency toward co-occurrence across the approximately 110 validation repertoires, and approximately 94% of cluster scores exceeded 0. According to the authors, the approach could potentially be generalized to other disease states and immunological phenotypes. In the study, some 160 TCR beta chains were listed as associated with cytomegalovirus. All 120 or so repertoires were used to score co-occurrence in the validation cohort in a later analysis, because that analysis had no HLA typing for the cohort.

Remarks on this clone: The target of this receptor is not known. Base quality data are lacking; no much larger clone is found one base away.

The CDR3, from cysteine to phenylalanine, totals 15 residues. Solely the CDR3 DNA is kept, with 45 bases framed from the first base. Relative to germline, V is 6 bases shorter and J is 0 bases shorter, with 11 bases between their ends. CDR1 and CDR2 (SNHLY, FYNNEI) derive from the germline V gene. Separate from the roughly 630-subject first cohort, the validation cohort of around 130 subjects was the group to which the donors belonged. The library was made by the immunoSEQ multiplex PCR assay. On the study's bioinformatics: A statistical classification framework was built to diagnose cytomegalovirus status from the catalog of TCR beta chain sequences. TCRdb mirrors the immuneACCESS table, restricted to in-frame sequences. Some clones are absent from its copies; in checked studies, under half trace to an unresolved V gene, and the reason for the others is unknown. The V and J calls and the clone size are those of that table, but D and trimming were determined from the DNA. The sample table lists around 200,000 clones, 88% of them with a count of one. The top ten hold about 3% of the sample.

The chain was built from TRBV2 and TRBJ2-2; no D gene is confidently identified. The receptor's source is a woman between 18 and 29 years old in good health and CMV-seronegative. Sequencing was performed on PBMCs. The DNA sequence is as follows: TGTGCCAGCAGACCTAGACGGGCGAACACCGGGGAGCTGTTTTTT. Its translation reads: CASRPRRANTGELFF.